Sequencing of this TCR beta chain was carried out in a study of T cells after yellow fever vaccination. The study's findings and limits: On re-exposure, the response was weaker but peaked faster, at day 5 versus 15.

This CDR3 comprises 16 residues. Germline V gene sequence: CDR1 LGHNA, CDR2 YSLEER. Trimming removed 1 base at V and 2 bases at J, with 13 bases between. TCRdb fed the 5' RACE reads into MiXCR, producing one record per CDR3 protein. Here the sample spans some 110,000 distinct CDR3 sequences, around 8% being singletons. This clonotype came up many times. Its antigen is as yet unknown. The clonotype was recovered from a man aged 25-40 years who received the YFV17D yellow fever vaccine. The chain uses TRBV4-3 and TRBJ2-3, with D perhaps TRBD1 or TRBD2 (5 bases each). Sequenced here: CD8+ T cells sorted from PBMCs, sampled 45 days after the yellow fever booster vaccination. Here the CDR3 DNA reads TGCGCCAGCAGCCAAGGGGACCTGCTACTCACAGATACGCAGTATTTT. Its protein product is CASSQGDLLLTDTQYF.